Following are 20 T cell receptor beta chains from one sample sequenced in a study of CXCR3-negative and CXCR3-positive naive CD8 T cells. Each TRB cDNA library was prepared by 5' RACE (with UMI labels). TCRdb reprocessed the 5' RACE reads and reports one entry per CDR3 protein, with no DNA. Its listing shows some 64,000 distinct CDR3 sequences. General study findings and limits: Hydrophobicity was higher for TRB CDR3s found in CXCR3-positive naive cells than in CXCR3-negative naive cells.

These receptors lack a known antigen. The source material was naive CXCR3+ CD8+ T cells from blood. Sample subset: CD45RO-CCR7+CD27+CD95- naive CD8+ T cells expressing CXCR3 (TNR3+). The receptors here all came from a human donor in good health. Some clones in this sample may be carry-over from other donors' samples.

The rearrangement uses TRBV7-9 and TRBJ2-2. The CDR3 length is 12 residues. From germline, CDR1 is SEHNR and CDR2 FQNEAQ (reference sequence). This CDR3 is CASSPESGELFF.

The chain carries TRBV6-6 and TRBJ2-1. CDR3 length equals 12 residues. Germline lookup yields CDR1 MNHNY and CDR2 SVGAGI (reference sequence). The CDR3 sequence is CASSYDPNEQFF.

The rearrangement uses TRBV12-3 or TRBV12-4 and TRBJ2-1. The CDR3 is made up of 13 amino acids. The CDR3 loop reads CASSHDTYNEQFF.

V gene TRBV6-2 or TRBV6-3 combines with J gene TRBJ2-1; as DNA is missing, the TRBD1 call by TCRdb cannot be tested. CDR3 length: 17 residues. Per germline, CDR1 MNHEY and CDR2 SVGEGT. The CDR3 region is CASSLNPTGELYNEQFF.

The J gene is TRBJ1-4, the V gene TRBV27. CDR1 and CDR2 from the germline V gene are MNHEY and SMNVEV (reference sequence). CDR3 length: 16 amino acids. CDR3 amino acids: CASRPQDFFGNEKLFF.

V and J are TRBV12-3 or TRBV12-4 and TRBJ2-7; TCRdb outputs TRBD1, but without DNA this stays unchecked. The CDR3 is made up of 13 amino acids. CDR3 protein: CASSISGAARQYF.

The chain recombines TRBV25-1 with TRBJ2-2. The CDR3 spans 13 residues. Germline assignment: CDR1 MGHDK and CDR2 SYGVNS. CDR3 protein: CASSDTNTGELFF.

CDR3 sequence reads: CASSLDREAGYTF. The chain recombines TRBV13 with TRBJ1-2; TCRdb's D gene call, TRBD1, goes unchecked for lack of DNA. The CDR3 has 13 amino acids. In germline, CDR1 is PRHDT, CDR2 FYEKMQ (reference sequence).

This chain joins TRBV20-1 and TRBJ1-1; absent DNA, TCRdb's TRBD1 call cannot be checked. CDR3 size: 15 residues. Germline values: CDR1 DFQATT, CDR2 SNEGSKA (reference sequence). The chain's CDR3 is CSARDFTGEIAEAFF.

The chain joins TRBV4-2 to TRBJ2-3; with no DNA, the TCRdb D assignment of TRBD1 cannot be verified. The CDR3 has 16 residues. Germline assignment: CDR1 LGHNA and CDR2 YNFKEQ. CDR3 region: CASSQGLGAGADTQYF.

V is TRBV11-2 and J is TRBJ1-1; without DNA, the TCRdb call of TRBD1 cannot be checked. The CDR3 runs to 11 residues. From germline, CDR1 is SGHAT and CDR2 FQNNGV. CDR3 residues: CASSLVGGAFF. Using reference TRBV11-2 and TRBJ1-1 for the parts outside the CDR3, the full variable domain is EAGVAQSPRYKIIEKRQSVAFWCNPISGHATLYWYQQILGQGPKLLIQFQNNGVVDDSQLPKDRFSAERLKGVDSTLKIQPAKLEDSAVYLCASSLVGGAFFGQGTRLTVV.

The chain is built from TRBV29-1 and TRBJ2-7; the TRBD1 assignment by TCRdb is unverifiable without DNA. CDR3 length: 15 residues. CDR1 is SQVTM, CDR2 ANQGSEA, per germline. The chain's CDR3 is CSVEDGLRGRDEQYF.

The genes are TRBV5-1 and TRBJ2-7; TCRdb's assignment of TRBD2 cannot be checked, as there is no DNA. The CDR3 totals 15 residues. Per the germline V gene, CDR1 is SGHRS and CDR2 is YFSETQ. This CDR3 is CASSLGAAGNYEQYF.

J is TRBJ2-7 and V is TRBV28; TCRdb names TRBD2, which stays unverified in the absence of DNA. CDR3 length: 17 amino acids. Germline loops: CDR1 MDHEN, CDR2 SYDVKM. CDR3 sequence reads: CASSFSSGTYSPYEQYF.

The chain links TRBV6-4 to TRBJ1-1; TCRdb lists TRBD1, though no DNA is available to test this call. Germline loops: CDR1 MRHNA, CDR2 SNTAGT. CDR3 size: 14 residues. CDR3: CASSPTDGRTEAFF.

CDR3 loop: CSVGQGPFYEQFF. The rearrangement joins TRBV29-1 to TRBJ2-1; TCRdb gives TRBD1 as the D gene, but with no DNA this cannot be confirmed. This CDR3 has 13 amino acids. CDR1 is SQVTM and CDR2 is ANQGSEA in the germline V gene.

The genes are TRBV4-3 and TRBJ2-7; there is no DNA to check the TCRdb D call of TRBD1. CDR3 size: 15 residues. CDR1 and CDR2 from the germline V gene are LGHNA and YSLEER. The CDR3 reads CASSQDRGAPYEQYF.

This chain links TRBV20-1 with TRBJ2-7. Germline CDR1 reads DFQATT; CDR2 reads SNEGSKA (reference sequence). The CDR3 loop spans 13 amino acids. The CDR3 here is CSAIRLGADEQYF.

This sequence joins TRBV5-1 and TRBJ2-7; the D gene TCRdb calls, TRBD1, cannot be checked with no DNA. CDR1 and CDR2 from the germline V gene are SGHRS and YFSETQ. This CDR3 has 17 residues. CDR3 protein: CASSLRDSHINYYEQYF.

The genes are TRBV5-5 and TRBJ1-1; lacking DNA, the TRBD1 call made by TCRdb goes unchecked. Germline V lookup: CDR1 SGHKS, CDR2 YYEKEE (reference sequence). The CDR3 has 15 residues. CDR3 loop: CASSLPWTGKTEAFF.